One and the same sample provided the 9 T cell receptor beta chains below, sequenced in a study of T cells in Graves' hyperthyroidism and ophthalmopathy. Amplification of TCR beta CDR3 regions was performed using RNA transcripts as template. TCR CDR3 regions were first amplified by RT-PCR with HTBI primers. TCRdb redid the calling of the multiplex PCR reads with MiXCR, one entry per CDR3 protein. The table includes hundreds of thousands of distinct CDR3 sequences, about 14% detected once. The sequencing sample was made of blood. The receptors were gathered from a woman aged 45 to 65 with Graves' ophthalmopathy.

This clonotype was seen repeatedly, ten times or more. V is TRBV6-1 and J is TRBJ2-1; D perhaps matches TRBD2 (5 bases). Germline assignment: CDR1 MNHNS and CDR2 SASEGT. Trimming took 8 bases from V and 4 from J, leaving 18 bases between them. The CDR3 loop spans 15 amino acids. In DNA form, the CDR3 reads TGTGCCAGCCTCGAGGGTTTGCTGACTTACAATGAGCAGTTCTTC. This encodes CASLEGLLTYNEQFF.

This chain joins TRBV29-1 and TRBJ2-7, with TRBD2 matching over 7 bases. This CDR3 spans 13 amino acids. Per germline, CDR1 SQVTM and CDR2 ANQGSEA. J gave up 3 bases and V 6 bases, and 8 bases lay outside the gene matches. CDR3: CSVVVAGDYEQYF. DNA for the CDR3: TGCAGCGTGGTTGTGGCGGGAGACTACGAGCAGTACTTC.

In this sample, this clonotype turned up many times. The DNA for the CDR3 is TGCGCCAGCAGCGCCTATAGCGGGAGCTCCACAGATACGCAGTATTTT. Protein: CASSAYSGSSTDTQYF. The V and J genes are TRBV5-1 and TRBJ2-3; TRBD2 aligns across 9 bases. The J segment lost 2 bases and the V segment lost 4 bases, leaving 8 bases of the junction unmatched. CDR3 size: 16 residues. Per germline, CDR1 SGHRS and CDR2 YFSETQ. Filled out from reference TRBV5-1 and TRBJ2-3, the complete variable domain reads KAGVTQTPRYLIKTRGQQVTLSCSPISGHRSVSWYQQTPGQGLQFLFEYFSETQRNKGNFPGRFSGRQFSNSRSEMNVSTLELGDSALYLCASSAYSGSSTDTQYFGPGTRLTVL.

The genes are TRBV24-1 and TRBJ2-4; D is uncertain. V was cut by 4 bases and J by 3 bases, with 6 bases left in between. This CDR3 is built from 13 residues. Looked up from germline, CDR1 is KGHDR and CDR2 is SFDVKD. CDR3 amino acids: CATSDPNKNIQYF. The DNA of the CDR3 is TGTGCCACCAGTGACCCCAACAAAAACATTCAGTACTTC.

This clonotype turned up a few times. This rearrangement joins TRBV29-1 to TRBJ2-1; 7 bases are shared with TRBD2. The CDR3 length is 13 residues. Per germline, CDR1 SQVTM and CDR2 ANQGSEA. J gave up 8 bases and V 4 bases, and 8 bases lay outside the gene matches. The CDR3 DNA is TGCAGCGTTGGAGGGAGGGTTTTGGATGAGCAGTTCTTC. It codes for CSVGGRVLDEQFF.

This clonotype has a count of ten or more. The rearrangement links TRBV20-1 to TRBJ1-1; the D gene is possibly TRBD1 (5 bases). CDR1 and CDR2 (germline): DFQATT, SNEGSKA (reference sequence). The V end was cut by 3 bases, the J end by 1 base, with 9 bases between. This CDR3 spans 13 amino acids. CDR3 DNA: TGCAGTGCTAGTGTGGGGGGGAACACTGAAGCTTTCTTT. Protein product: CSASVGGNTEAFF.

This clonotype was counted only a few times. The rearrangement links TRBV27 to TRBJ2-1; 8 bases line up with TRBD2. CDR1 is MNHEY and CDR2 is SMNVEV in the germline V gene (reference sequence). The CDR3 length is 16 residues. J was trimmed by 4 bases and V by 0 bases; bases with no gene match: 5. CDR3 sequence (DNA): TGTGCCAGCAGTTTATCTGGGACTAGGTCTTACAATGAGCAGTTCTTC. This translates into CASSLSGTRSYNEQFF.

The chain recombines TRBV11-3 with TRBJ2-2, with D unresolved. V was pared by 2 bases and J by 0 bases, with 16 bases between. Germline assignment: CDR1 SGHNT and CDR2 YENEEA. This CDR3 comprises 18 residues. The CDR3 nucleotides are TGTGCCAGCAGCTTATCTGTCTTGGCGGCCCCGAACACCGGGGAGCTGTTTTTT. This sequence encodes CASSLSVLAAPNTGELFF.

Only a few counts were recorded for this clonotype. This chain connects TRBV6-2 or TRBV6-3 to TRBJ1-1, with D possibly being TRBD1 (5 bases). Trimming removed 1 base at V and 4 bases at J, with 13 bases between. The germline gives CDR1 MNHEY, CDR2 SVGEGT. CDR3 length: 15 amino acids. The CDR3 protein is CASSYLRGLVTEAFF. The CDR3 DNA reads TGTGCCAGCAGTTACTTGCGGGGACTGGTCACTGAAGCTTTCTTT.